The 9 T cell receptor beta chains below were found in one sample sequenced in a study of blood T cells in healthy people across ages. Alongside a J-beta primer mix, a sample-barcoded 5' primer served in a second PCR lasting roughly 6 to 12 cycles. MiXCR, applied by TCRdb to the 5' RACE reads, yields one record per CDR3 protein. This sample carries about 1.5 million distinct CDR3 sequences, approximately 43% of them seen once, and the ten largest clones take less than 5%. Material: blood. These receptor sequences come from a woman in her late teens or twenties in good health.

To note about this clonotype: Possible read error: a much larger clone is one base away. V gene TRBV7-2 combines with J gene TRBJ2-7; D is uncertain. V lost 5 bases to trimming and J lost 4 bases, with 15 bases between them. The V gene's germline CDR1 is SGHTA and CDR2 FQGNSA. This CDR3 contains 14 residues. CDR3 protein: CASSVGQVVYEQYF. The CDR3 DNA follows: TGTGCCAGCAGCGTAGGTCAAGTCGTATACGAGCAGTACTTC.

This chain links TRBV7-2 with TRBJ2-1; no clear D. In germline, CDR1 is SGHTA, CDR2 FQGNSA. Trimming pared 1 base from V and 4 bases from J, leaving 11 bases between. The CDR3 contains 15 residues. The CDR3 DNA reads as TGTGCCAGCAGCTTAGAGTTGGGCAGGTACAATGAGCAGTTCTTC. Amino acid sequence: CASSLELGRYNEQFF. Full variable domain (remainder filled in from reference TRBV7-2 and TRBJ2-1): GAGVSQSPSNKVTEKGKDVELRCDPISGHTALYWYRQSLGQGLEFLIYFQGNSAPDKSGLPSDRFSAERTGGSVSTLTIQRTQQEDSAVYLCASSLELGRYNEQFFGPGTRLTVL.

This clonotype was observed a few times. The CDR3 DNA is TGTGCCACCAGTGATTCTGGGGGAGAGACCCAGTACTTC. Encoded protein: CATSDSGGETQYF. This chain links TRBV24-1 with TRBJ2-5; D possibly uses TRBD1 or TRBD2 (5 bases each). Trimming stripped 2 bases from V and 4 bases from J, with 7 bases between. The germline gives CDR1 KGHDR, CDR2 SFDVKD. This CDR3 is 13 amino acids long.

The chain recombines TRBV12-3 or TRBV12-4 with TRBJ1-4; perhaps TRBD1 as D (5 bases). Trimming pared 5 bases from V and 13 bases from J, leaving 11 bases between. The CDR3 spans 11 residues. The CDR3 sequence: CASSTRGRLFF. The DNA for the CDR3 is TGTGCCAGCAGTACAAGGGGAAGACTGTTTTTT.

The J gene is TRBJ2-5, the V gene TRBV9; possibly TRBD1 for D (6 bases). V gave up 2 bases and J gave up 11 bases, with 22 bases separating them. Germline CDR1 reads SGDLS; CDR2 reads YYNGEE. CDR3 length: 15 amino acids. The CDR3 nucleotides are TGTGCCAGCAGCGTTAGTGGGAGAAGGGACAATGAGCAGTACTTC. Protein sequence: CASSVSGRRDNEQYF. Combining the CDR3 with reference TRBV9 and TRBJ2-5 gives the whole variable domain DSGVTQTPKHLITATGQRVTLRCSPRSGDLSVYWYQQSLDQGLQFLIQYYNGEERAKGNILERFSAQQFPDLHSELNLSSLELGDSALYFCASSVSGRRDNEQYFGPGTRLLVL.

This clonotype has a handful of counts. The chain is built from TRBV27 and TRBJ2-1; D remains unclear. This CDR3 region has 14 residues. V shed 5 bases and J shed 3 bases, with 11 bases lying between them. The germline V gene has CDR1 MNHEY and CDR2 SMNVEV (reference sequence). CDR3 sequence (DNA): TGTGCCAGCAGTCCGGGCCCCAACTACAATGAGCAGTTCTTC. Translation gives CASSPGPNYNEQFF.

The chain couples TRBV9 to TRBJ1-2; 7 bases fit TRBD1. The CDR3 is made up of 15 amino acids. Germline CDR1 SGDLS, CDR2 YYNGEE. Trimming took 2 bases from V and 3 from J; bases not matched to a gene: 7. The CDR3 is CASSVLDRADYGYTF. In DNA form, the CDR3 reads TGTGCCAGCAGCGTCCTAGACAGGGCCGACTATGGCTACACCTTC.

This clonotype showed up just a few times. The genes are TRBV29-1 and TRBJ2-7; 7 nucleotides agree with TRBD1. J gave up 0 bases and V 6 bases, and 5 bases lay outside the gene matches. There are 13 residues in the CDR3. The germline CDR1 and CDR2 sequences are SQVTM and ANQGSEA. This CDR3 reads CSVLQGSSYEQYF. CDR3 nucleotides: TGCAGCGTCCTACAGGGGAGCTCCTACGAGCAGTACTTC.

The rearrangement joins TRBV5-1 to TRBJ1-2; D is ambiguous. Germline assignment: CDR1 SGHRS and CDR2 YFSETQ. V was clipped by 4 bases and J by 4 bases, with 14 bases between them. There are 14 residues in the CDR3. CDR3 amino acids: CASSALGRGYGYTF. The CDR3 nucleotides read TGCGCCAGCAGCGCTCTAGGCCGGGGCTATGGCTACACCTTC.